The next 5 T cell receptor beta chains were all read from a single sample in a study of CD8+CD57+ T cells in acquired aplastic anemia. It was patients with CD8+CD57+ cell expansion by flow cytometry who were chosen for sequencing. It was genomic DNA that served as the template for profiling TCR beta VDJ and CDR3. Using its own MiXCR run on the reads, TCRdb lists one record per CDR3 protein. Among a few hundred thousand distinct CDR3 sequences listed, approximately 86% were seen once. Sequencing was performed on sorted CD4+, CD8+, or CD8+CD57+ T cells (not recorded which) from PBMCs. The receptor source for this set is a human donor with aplastic anemia.

V and J are TRBV10-3 and TRBJ1-2; D gene unclear. Germline values: CDR1 ENHRY, CDR2 SYGVKD. The CDR3 is 13 residues long. Deletions cut 4 bases from V and 2 bases from J, with 8 bases between. CDR3 sequence: CAISGRANYGYTF. The CDR3 DNA reads as TGTGCCATCAGTGGAAGGGCCAACTATGGCTACACCTTC.

The V call is TRBV20-1, the J call TRBJ1-1; no reliable D call. There are 12 residues in the CDR3. Trimming removed 4 bases from V and 12 bases from J, with 18 bases in between. Germline V gene data show CDR1 as DFQATT and CDR2 as SNEGSKA (reference sequence). The CDR3 nucleotides read TGCAGTGCTACCCACGGGGATACCGACTCTTTCTTT. This encodes CSATHGDTDSFF.

This clonotype was recorded a few times. The chain has TRBV5-6 and TRBJ2-7; D may be TRBD2 (6 bases). The CDR3 runs to 16 residues. Trimming removed 0 bases at V and 6 bases at J, with 19 bases between. Germline V CDR1 and CDR2: SGHDT, YYEEEE. This CDR3 reads CASSLEREANLAEQYV. The CDR3 DNA reads TGTGCCAGCAGCTTGGAGAGGGAGGCGAACCTGGCCGAGCAGTACGTC.

This clonotype is a singleton in its sample. An end of the junction differs from the germline gene, which may be a read error. The chain joins TRBV7-3 to TRBJ2-3; 8 nucleotides agree with TRBD1. The germline gives CDR1 SGHTA, CDR2 FQGTGA. The CDR3 covers 13 residues. The CDR3 spells CASGAGGTGRENF. CDR3 in DNA: TGTGCCAGCGGCGCAGGGGGGACAGGTAGGGAGAATTTT.

This chain links TRBV2 with TRBJ2-6; D unresolved. This CDR3 region has 13 residues. Deletions cut 6 bases from V and 3 bases from J, with 6 bases between. The germline CDR1 and CDR2 sequences are SNHLY and FYNNEI. This chain's CDR3 is CASSQSGANVLTF. In nucleotides, the CDR3 is TGTGCCAGCAGCCAGAGTGGGGCCAACGTCCTGACTTTC.